A single sample gave rise to the 7 T cell receptor beta chains below, sequenced in a study of cytomegalovirus exposure and HLA in healthy donors. Primers for the PCR totalled 60 Vbeta and 13 Jbeta. This table comes from immunoSEQ multiplex PCR, and its TCRdb copy is limited to in-frame clones, with some not included. The sample contains 100,000 to 150,000 clones, 70% to 90% of which appear only once. Sequencing was performed on PBMCs. These receptors were taken from a man aged 18 to 35 in good health and CMV-seropositive.

This clone was counted only a few times. The chain joins TRBV5-4 to TRBJ1-1; 8 bases are a match to TRBD1. CDR1 and CDR2 (germline): SGHNT, YYREEE (reference sequence). With V trimmed by 3 bases and J by 1 base, 2 bases remained unmatched. The CDR3 has 14 amino acids. CDR3 DNA: TGTGCCAGCAGCTCGGGACAGGAGAACACTGAAGCTTTCTTT. Amino acids: CASSSGQENTEAFF.

The chain joins TRBV6-5 to TRBJ2-7; maybe TRBD1 (6 bases). Trimming cost V 0 bases and J 4 bases, with 13 bases left between them. The germline CDR1 and CDR2 sequences are MNHEY and SVGAGI. This CDR3 contains 15 residues. The CDR3 reads CASSYSVGRGYEQYF. The CDR3 DNA reads TGTGCCAGCAGTTACTCTGTAGGCAGGGGATACGAGCAGTACTTC.

V and J are TRBV11-2 and TRBJ2-3; TRBD2 matches 10 bases. The CDR3 has 17 residues. Germline CDR1 reads SGHAT; CDR2 reads FQNNGV. After removal of 2 bases from V and 5 bases from J, the junction contained 10 bases not matched to a gene. The CDR3 region is CASSLLAASGGLDTQYF. CDR3 in DNA: TGTGCCAGCAGCTTACTTGCTGCTAGCGGGGGCCTAGATACGCAGTATTTT.

The chain is built from TRBV10-3 and TRBJ1-3; the match to TRBD1 covers 7 bases. This CDR3 has 13 residues. Germline CDR1 reads ENHRY; CDR2 reads SYGVKD. With V trimmed by 11 bases and J by 7 bases, 11 bases remained unmatched. DNA for the CDR3: TGTGCCGTGAGACAGGGCGCTGTTAACACCATATATTTT. Amino acid sequence: CAVRQGAVNTIYF.

The chain joins TRBV4-1 to TRBJ1-1; the match to TRBD1 covers 8 bases. Germline lookup yields CDR1 MGHRA and CDR2 YSYEKL. CDR3 length: 17 residues. V gave up 2 bases and J gave up 2 bases; unmatched junction bases: 10. As DNA, the CDR3 is TGCGCCAGCAGCCAATCATATCCGACAGGGGAAAACACTGAAGCTTTCTTT. This sequence encodes CASSQSYPTGENTEAFF.

V and J are TRBV7-2 and TRBJ2-1; D might be TRBD1 (5 bases). The CDR3 sequence is 13 residues long. V was shortened by 5 bases and J by 4 bases, with 9 bases between the two germline ends. Germline CDR1 is SGHTA and CDR2 is FQGNSA. The CDR3 DNA reads as TGTGCCAGCAGCGAGACAGAATACAATGAGCAGTTCTTC. It is translated as CASSETEYNEQFF.

This chain connects TRBV4-1 to TRBJ1-1; a possible D gene is TRBD1 (5 bases). CDR1 is MGHRA, CDR2 YSYEKL, per germline. With 4 bases removed from V and 1 base from J, the gap between germline ends came to 13 bases. The CDR3 sequence is 15 residues long. The CDR3 nucleotides read TGCGCCAGCAGCCCCCAGGGTCTACCGAACACTGAAGCTTTCTTT. This gives the protein CASSPQGLPNTEAFF.